This T cell receptor beta chain was observed in a study of blood T cell repertoires in COVID-19. The V segment lost 3 bases and the J segment 1 base; nucleotides outside the gene matches: 3. CDR1 and CDR2 (germline): LNHDA, SQIVND (reference sequence). The CDR3 runs to 15 residues. The assay was immunoSEQ multiplex PCR, and TCRdb's table has in-frame clones only and misses some. The data hold 85,000 to 100,000 clones, with just over 85% observed a single time. The chain is built from TRBV19 and TRBJ2-3; the match to TRBD2 covers 8 bases. The sequencing input was peripheral blood. This clonotype originated in a man aged 50-59 years with COVID-19, enrolled during active disease. This chain's CDR3 is CASSILAGRTDTQYF. For the CDR3, the DNA is TGTGCCAGTAGTATCTTAGCGGGACGCACAGATACGCAGTATTTT. Full variable domain (rest looked up from reference TRBV19 and TRBJ2-3): DGGITQSPKYLFRKEGQNVTLSCEQNLNHDAMYWYRQDPGQGLRLIYYSQIVNDFQKGDIAEGYSVSREKKESFPLTVTSAQKNPTAFYLCASSILAGRTDTQYFGPGTRLTVL.